This T cell receptor beta chain was identified in a study of T cells in narcolepsy listed by TCRdb under 2018. Notes on the research overall: Patients with narcolepsy type 1 or type 2 (NT1, NT2) and healthy control donors were enrolled in the study. Autoreactive T cells targeting hypocretin neuron self-antigens (hypocretin, TRIB2) were sought in narcolepsy patients, and TCR Vbeta sequencing was used to track clonotypes in blood and CSF.

Library prep was done by the immunoSEQ multiplex PCR assay. TCRdb provides this immuneACCESS table in a form limited to in-frame rearrangements. Some clones are lacking; in checked studies, under half of them reflect an unresolved V gene, and why the rest are absent is not known. A total of roughly 20,000 clones appear in this sample, 75% to 90% of them only once. In total, the top ten clones hold over 1.5% of the sample. For this clone: Which antigen it targets is not known. Base-call qualities are not available, and no considerably larger clone is one nucleotide away.

What the study reported, not specific to this receptor: HCRT-specific and TRIB2-specific autoreactive clonotypes were highlighted in plots that compared CD4+ T cell clonotypes in CSF versus blood from the same patient. Patients and controls had similar numbers of sequenced blood memory CD4+ clonotypes, with averages of approximately 40,000 in patients and around 36,000 in controls. According to the report, autoreactive clonotypes were detected serially in the blood of the same patients and of different patients, but not in healthy controls. Certain blood memory CD4+ repertoires from patients and controls had no sequences that matched autoreactive T cell clones.

V and J are truncated by 3 bases and 2 bases respectively, leaving an intervening sequence of 13 bases. Reading the germline V gene gives CDR1 SGHTA and CDR2 FQGNSA. Inclusive of the bounding cysteine and phenylalanine, the CDR3 is 15 residues long. Of the read, only the CDR3 DNA is kept; its 45 bases are in frame from base 1. For TCR Vbeta sequencing, memory CD4+ T cells were sorted ex vivo from the peripheral blood of narcolepsy patients and healthy controls. The chain joins TRBV7-2 to TRBJ1-1; too little of a D gene remains to name it. The origin of this receptor is a human donor in good health. Input material: memory (CD45RA-) CD4+ T cells from blood. This specimen's cell subset or site label, per the study, means: memory T cells sorted ex vivo from peripheral blood. The CDR3 sequence is CASSFGVVLNTEAFF. The nucleotide sequence is given as TGTGCCAGCAGCTTTGGCGTTGTCCTCAACACTGAAGCTTTCTTT.